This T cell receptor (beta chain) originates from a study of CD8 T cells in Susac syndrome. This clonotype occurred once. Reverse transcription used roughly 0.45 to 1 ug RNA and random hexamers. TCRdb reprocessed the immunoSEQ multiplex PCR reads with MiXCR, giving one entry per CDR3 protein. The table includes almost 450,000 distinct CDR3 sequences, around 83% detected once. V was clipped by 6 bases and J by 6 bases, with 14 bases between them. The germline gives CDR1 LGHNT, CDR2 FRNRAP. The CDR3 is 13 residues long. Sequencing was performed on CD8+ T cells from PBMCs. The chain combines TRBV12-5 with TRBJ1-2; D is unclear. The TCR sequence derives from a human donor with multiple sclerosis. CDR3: CASGIGPYDGYTF. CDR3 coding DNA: TGTGCTAGTGGCATAGGGCCCTACGATGGCTACACCTTC.